The 32 T cell receptor beta chains reported below all come from one sample, sequenced in a study of a mutant IDH1 vaccine in newly diagnosed glioma. Time point in this sample: week 11, during vaccination. Each vaccine dose was 300 ug of mutant IDH1 20-mer peptide, with topical imiquimod. Their recognized antigens are unknown. Assay: immunoSEQ multiplex PCR; the TCRdb copy retains only in-frame clones and omits some. The sample carries 50,000 to 60,000 clones, roughly 90% recorded once. The starting material was PBMCs, obtained from a glioma patient whose treatment included an IDH1 peptide vaccine. These receptors were obtained from a man between 50 and 59 years old with glioma.

The V and J genes are TRBV7-9 and TRBJ2-6; D gene ambiguous. CDR1 SEHNR and CDR2 FQNEAQ come from the germline V gene (reference sequence). The V end lost 8 bases, the J end lost 0 bases, and 8 bases lay between the germline ends. CDR3 length: 14 residues. The CDR3 nucleotides are TGTGCCAGCGAGGCCAGCTCTGGGGCCAACGTCCTGACTTTC. It is translated as CASEASSGANVLTF.

A single count supports this clone. The chain couples TRBV5-8 to TRBJ2-2; D may be TRBD2 (5 bases). The CDR3 is 14 residues long. Germline V gene data show CDR1 as SGHTS and CDR2 as YDEGEE. Trimming cost V 0 bases and J 4 bases, with 7 bases left between them. The chain's CDR3 is CASSLGEGTGELFF. Written as DNA, the CDR3 is TGTGCCAGCAGCTTGGGTGAGGGCACCGGGGAGCTGTTTTTT.

This clone was counted a single time. V gene TRBV5-4 combines with J gene TRBJ2-7; D gene unclear. Germline CDR1 SGHNT, CDR2 YYREEE (reference sequence). V lost 3 bases and J lost 2, with 6 bases in between. The CDR3 length is 12 residues. CDR3 DNA: TGTGCCAGCAGCTCCTCTACCTACGAGCAGTACTTC. Translation: CASSSSTYEQYF.

V gene TRBV5-4 combines with J gene TRBJ2-7; 8 bases align to TRBD2. This CDR3 comprises 14 residues. Germline lookup yields CDR1 SGHNT and CDR2 YYREEE (reference sequence). J was trimmed by 2 bases and V by 5 bases; bases with no gene match: 6. This CDR3 reads CASRGTSNPYEQYF. In DNA, the CDR3 is TGTGCCAGCAGGGGGACTAGTAATCCCTACGAGCAGTACTTC.

This clone has just a few counts. The J gene is TRBJ2-2, the V gene TRBV11-2; no reliable D call. Germline values: CDR1 SGHAT, CDR2 FQNNGV. This CDR3 has 12 residues. Deletions cut 8 bases from V and 9 bases from J, with 13 bases between. Written as DNA, the CDR3 is TGTGCCAGCCACCTCTCTTCTAGGGAGCTGTTTTTT. Its translation is CASHLSSRELFF.

The rearrangement joins TRBV7-2 to TRBJ1-5; the match to TRBD1 covers 9 bases. The CDR3 runs to 16 residues. Trimming removed 1 base from V and 5 bases from J; junction bases left unmatched: 6. Germline values: CDR1 SGHTA, CDR2 FQGNSA. The CDR3 protein is CASSLGHTGGHQPQHF. CDR3 nucleotides: TGTGCCAGCAGCTTAGGCCATACAGGGGGCCATCAGCCCCAGCATTTT.

The chain recombines TRBV6-5 with TRBJ2-5; no reliable D call. V was clipped by 2 bases and J by 1 base, with 8 bases between them. The CDR3 runs 14 residues. CDR1 is MNHEY and CDR2 is SVGAGI in the germline V gene. DNA for the CDR3: TGTGCCAGCAGTTACCTCTCAGGCCAAGAGACCCAGTACTTC. Translation gives CASSYLSGQETQYF.

The chain joins TRBV29-1 to TRBJ2-2; D possibly corresponds to TRBD2 (5 bases). Germline CDR1 is SQVTM and CDR2 is ANQGSEA. This CDR3 has 13 amino acids. V was cut by 1 base and J by 5 bases, with 8 bases left in between. CDR3 sequence: CSVEGPGTGELFF. The CDR3 DNA sequence: TGCAGCGTTGAAGGGCCGGGAACCGGGGAGCTGTTTTTT.

This clone came up once. The chain couples TRBV2 to TRBJ2-5; D is undetermined. The CDR3 is 12 residues long. V was trimmed by 3 bases and J by 5 bases, leaving 7 bases between them. CDR1 is SNHLY, CDR2 FYNNEI, per germline. The CDR3, as DNA: TGTGCCAGCAGTGAGGCTCGGGAGACCCAGTACTTC. It specifies CASSEARETQYF.

CDR3 amino acids: CSAGEGYGYTF. The CDR3 DNA is TGCAGTGCGGGGGAAGGCTATGGCTACACCTTC. The chain is built from TRBV20-1 and TRBJ1-2; maybe TRBD1 (5 bases). The CDR3 is 11 amino acids. Germline V gene data show CDR1 as DFQATT and CDR2 as SNEGSKA (reference sequence). V lost 6 bases and J 4 bases, leaving 9 bases between the germline ends.

The chain uses TRBV5-4 and TRBJ1-2; D not certain. This CDR3 is 13 amino acids long. With 0 bases removed from V and 7 bases from J, the gap between germline ends came to 10 bases. Germline CDR1 reads SGHNT; CDR2 reads YYREEE (reference sequence). The CDR3: CASSLENTSGYTF. The CDR3 DNA is TGTGCCAGCAGCTTGGAGAATACCTCTGGCTACACCTTC. Drawing the rest from reference TRBV5-4 and TRBJ1-2, the complete variable domain is ETGVTQSPTHLIKTRGQQVTLRCSSQSGHNTVSWYQQALGQGPQFIFQYYREEENGRGNFPPRFSGLQFPNYSSELNVNALELDDSALYLCASSLENTSGYTFGSGTRLTVV.

The chain carries TRBV27 and TRBJ1-4, with D perhaps TRBD1 (5 bases). With 3 bases removed from V and 3 bases from J, the gap between germline ends came to 11 bases. The length of the CDR3 is 15 residues. Germline lookup yields CDR1 MNHEY and CDR2 SMNVEV (reference sequence). CDR3 DNA: TGTGCCAGCAGTTTCGGGGCCGTGGCTAATGAAAAACTGTTTTTT. It translates to CASSFGAVANEKLFF. The full variable domain, completed using reference TRBV27 and TRBJ1-4, is EAQVTQNPRYLITVTGKKLTVTCSQNMNHEYMSWYRQDPGLGLRQIYYSMNVEVTDKGDVPEGYKVSRKEKRNFPLILESPSPNQTSLYFCASSFGAVANEKLFFGSGTQLSVL.

The chain joins TRBV5-1 to TRBJ2-5, with D tentatively TRBD1 or TRBD2 (5 bases each). The CDR3 has 17 residues. With 0 bases removed from V and 3 bases from J, the gap between germline ends came to 18 bases. Germline V gene sequence: CDR1 SGHRS, CDR2 YFSETQ. In nucleotides, the CDR3 is TGCGCCAGCAGCTTGGTTGTAGGGAGATGGGACGAAGAGACCCAGTACTTC. As protein: CASSLVVGRWDEETQYF.

The rearrangement joins TRBV9 to TRBJ1-1, with unresolved D. The CDR3 spans 14 residues. CDR1 and CDR2 (germline): SGDLS, YYNGEE. Deletions cut 4 bases from V and 0 bases from J, with 10 bases between. CDR3 nucleotide sequence: TGTGCCAGCAGCCCTCGTGCGGTGAACACTGAAGCTTTCTTT. Protein sequence: CASSPRAVNTEAFF.

The chain joins TRBV4-2 to TRBJ2-3; possibly TRBD2 for D (5 bases). CDR1 LGHNA and CDR2 YNFKEQ come from the germline V gene. The CDR3 extends over 14 amino acids. Trimming took 4 bases from V and 3 from J, leaving 11 bases between them. Here the CDR3 reads CASSLRVATDTQYF. The DNA of the CDR3 is TGTGCCAGCAGCCTGAGGGTAGCAACAGATACGCAGTATTTT.

The V call is TRBV11-2, the J call TRBJ2-7; 13 bases match TRBD2. V was pared by 3 bases and J by 4 bases, with 3 bases of the junction left unmatched. This CDR3 has 15 amino acids. Germline values: CDR1 SGHAT, CDR2 FQNNGV. The CDR3 loop is CASSFGLAGVYEQYF. In nucleotides, the CDR3 is TGTGCCAGCAGCTTCGGACTAGCGGGGGTTTACGAGCAGTACTTC.

Regarding this clone: A junction end diverges from the germline sequence, so it may reflect a read error. V usage is TRBV5-8 and J usage is TRBJ1-2; TRBD1 aligns across 7 bases. Per the germline V gene, CDR1 is SGHTS and CDR2 is YDEGEE. CDR3 size: 13 residues. The CDR3 is CQGEVSENYGYTF. CDR3 sequence (DNA): TGCCAGGGGGAGGTGTCAGAGAACTATGGCTACACCTTC. Full variable domain (missing parts from reference TRBV5-8 and TRBJ1-2): EAGVTQSPTHLIKTRGQQATLRCSPISGHTSVYWYQQALGLGLQFLLWYDEGEERNRGNFPPRFSGRQFPNYSSELNVNALELEDSALYLCQGEVSENYGYTFGSGTRLTVV.

The gene calls are TRBV10-3 and TRBJ1-2; 8 bases agree with TRBD1. The CDR3 has 14 residues. The ends lost 1 base at V and 8 bases at J; junction bases unmatched: 6. Per the germline V gene, CDR1 is ENHRY and CDR2 is SYGVKD. The CDR3, as DNA: TGTGCCATCAGTGAGTGGGGGACAGGTGACGGCTACACCTTC. Amino acid sequence: CAISEWGTGDGYTF.

This sequence joins TRBV28 and TRBJ2-7; 10 nucleotides align to TRBD2. Germline CDR1 reads MDHEN; CDR2 reads SYDVKM. The CDR3 spans 15 residues. V dropped 3 bases and J dropped 5; count of bases not matched to a gene: 7. Here the CDR3 reads CASSFAAGGPDEQYF. For the CDR3, the DNA is TGTGCCAGCAGTTTTGCAGCGGGAGGGCCGGACGAGCAGTACTTC.

The chain links TRBV6-5 to TRBJ1-5; 9 positions agree with TRBD1. Germline loops: CDR1 MNHEY, CDR2 SVGAGI. Trimming cost V 3 bases and J 6 bases; bases outside gene matches: 6. The CDR3 is made up of 15 amino acids. CDR3 sequence reads: CASSYSTGGGQPQHF. DNA for the CDR3: TGTGCCAGCAGTTATTCTACAGGGGGCGGTCAGCCCCAGCATTTT.

The chain is built from TRBV29-1 and TRBJ1-4; tentative D call: TRBD1 (5 bases). This CDR3 comprises 14 residues. CDR1 is SQVTM, CDR2 ANQGSEA, per germline. Deletions cut 5 bases from V and 4 bases from J, with 14 bases between. The CDR3: CSVWDFPFNEKLFF. The CDR3 region has the DNA TGCAGCGTTTGGGACTTTCCTTTTAATGAAAAACTGTTTTTT.

This clone was seen only once. V and J are TRBV6-1 and TRBJ2-3, with D uncertain. The CDR3 loop spans 13 amino acids. Germline assignment: CDR1 MNHNS and CDR2 SASEGT. V was trimmed by 9 bases and J by 4 bases, leaving 14 bases between them. In DNA, the CDR3 is TGTGCCAGTTCGCGCGTCAATCCAGATACGCAGTATTTT. It translates to CASSRVNPDTQYF.

This clone has a handful of counts. This chain uses TRBV11-2 with TRBJ1-1; 9 bases are a match to TRBD1. The V segment lost 6 bases and the J segment 8 bases; nucleotides outside the gene matches: 4. Looked up from germline, CDR1 is SGHAT and CDR2 is FQNNGV. The CDR3 sequence is 12 residues long. In nucleotides, the CDR3 is TGTGCCAGCAGTCGGGACAGGGTGGAAGCTTTCTTT. Translated: CASSRDRVEAFF.

The V and J genes are TRBV15 and TRBJ2-2, with 7 bases fitting TRBD1. There are 15 residues in the CDR3. The germline CDR1 and CDR2 sequences are LNHNV and YYDKDF (reference sequence). Trimming at V came to 3 bases and at J to 3 bases, leaving 4 bases not matched to a gene. As DNA, the CDR3 is TGTGCCACCAGCAGTAAACAGGGGTACACCGGGGAGCTGTTTTTT. It translates to CATSSKQGYTGELFF.

The CDR3 loop is CASSWRTGGYEQYF. For the CDR3, the DNA is TGTGCCAGCAGTTGGCGGACAGGGGGGTACGAGCAGTACTTC. The chain couples TRBV6-6 to TRBJ2-7, with TRBD1 matching 10 bases. Germline-derived CDR1 and CDR2 are MNHNY and SVGAGI (reference sequence). The junction had 4 bases not matched to a gene; V was cut back by 4 bases and J by 4 bases. The CDR3 spans 14 residues.

The chain joins TRBV9 to TRBJ1-6, with 8 bases that match TRBD1. The V and J ends lost 3 bases and 9 bases, in that order; junction bases with no gene match: 8. Germline CDR1 and CDR2: SGDLS and YYNGEE. The CDR3 consists of 15 residues. CDR3 residues: CASSARGQGSSPLHF. CDR3 DNA: TGTGCCAGCAGCGCCCGTGGACAGGGAAGTTCACCCCTCCACTTT.

V is TRBV16 and J is TRBJ1-2; a weak D match, TRBD1 (5 bases). This CDR3 is 13 amino acids long. Germline loops: CDR1 KGHSY, CDR2 FQNENV. Trimming took off 3 bases at V and 3 bases at J, with 8 bases between the two ends. CDR3 nucleotide sequence: TGTGCCAGCAGCCAGAGCAGGGACTATGGCTACACCTTC. This encodes CASSQSRDYGYTF.

The CDR3 loop reads CASSFIDSTTEAFF. The CDR3 nucleotides read TGTGCCAGCAGTTTCATTGACAGTACTACTGAAGCTTTCTTT. The gene calls are TRBV27 and TRBJ1-1, with a possible D match to TRBD1 (5 bases). The germline V gene has CDR1 MNHEY and CDR2 SMNVEV (reference sequence). Deletions cut 3 bases from V and 5 bases from J, with 13 bases between. This CDR3 has 14 residues.

The chain couples TRBV5-6 to TRBJ2-3; D is uncertain. Germline V gene data show CDR1 as SGHDT and CDR2 as YYEEEE. The CDR3 consists of 11 residues. The V gene lost 2 bases and the J gene lost 4 bases, with 2 bases spanning the gap. The CDR3 DNA follows: TGTGCCAGCAGCTTATCAGATACGCAGTATTTT. It specifies CASSLSDTQYF. Full variable domain (missing parts from reference TRBV5-6 and TRBJ2-3): DAGVTQSPTHLIKTRGQQVTLRCSPKSGHDTVSWYQQALGQGPQFIFQYYEEEERQRGNFPDRFSGHQFPNYSSELNVNALLLGDSALYLCASSLSDTQYFGPGTRLTVL.

This chain links TRBV29-1 with TRBJ2-1; tentatively, D is TRBD2 (6 bases). This CDR3 is built from 18 residues. Germline CDR1 reads SQVTM; CDR2 reads ANQGSEA. V lost 5 bases, J lost 0 bases, and 23 bases lay in between. The CDR3 nucleotides read TGCAGCGTTCCCGGGTCCGGCTCCGGGCGGGGCTCCTACAATGAGCAGTTCTTC. The encoded protein is CSVPGSGSGRGSYNEQFF.

The chain joins TRBV6-4 to TRBJ2-3; 9 bases align to TRBD2. Germline loops: CDR1 MRHNA, CDR2 SNTAGT. This CDR3 has 16 residues. V was pared by 4 bases and J by 4 bases, with 9 bases of the junction left unmatched. CDR3 amino acids: CASSAGSGRLSDTQYF. CDR3 nucleotides: TGTGCCAGCAGTGCGGGGAGCGGGAGGCTTTCAGATACGCAGTATTTT.

This clone has just a few counts. V usage is TRBV11-2 and J usage is TRBJ2-5, with D perhaps matching TRBD1 or TRBD2 (6 bases each). Trimming cost V 2 bases and J 2 bases, with 9 bases left between them. CDR3 length: 14 amino acids. CDR1 is SGHAT, CDR2 FQNNGV, per germline. CDR3 DNA sequence: TGTGCCAGCAGCTTACAAGGGGGGCAAGAGACCCAGTACTTC. Translation gives CASSLQGGQETQYF.